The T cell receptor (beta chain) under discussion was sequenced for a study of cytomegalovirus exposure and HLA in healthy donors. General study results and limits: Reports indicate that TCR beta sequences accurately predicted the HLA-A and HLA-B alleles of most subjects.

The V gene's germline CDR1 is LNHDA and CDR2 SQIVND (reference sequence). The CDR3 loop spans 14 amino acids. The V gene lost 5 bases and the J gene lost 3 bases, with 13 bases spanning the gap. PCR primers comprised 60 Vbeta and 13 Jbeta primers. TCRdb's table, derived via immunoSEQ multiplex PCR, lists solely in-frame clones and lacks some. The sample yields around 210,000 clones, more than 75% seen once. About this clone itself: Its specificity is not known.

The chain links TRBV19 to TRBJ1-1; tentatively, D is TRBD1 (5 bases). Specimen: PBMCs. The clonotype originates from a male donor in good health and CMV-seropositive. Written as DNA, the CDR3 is TGTGCCAGTAGTCGGCGGCCGGGGGACACTGAAGCTTTCTTT. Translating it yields CASSRRPGDTEAFF.